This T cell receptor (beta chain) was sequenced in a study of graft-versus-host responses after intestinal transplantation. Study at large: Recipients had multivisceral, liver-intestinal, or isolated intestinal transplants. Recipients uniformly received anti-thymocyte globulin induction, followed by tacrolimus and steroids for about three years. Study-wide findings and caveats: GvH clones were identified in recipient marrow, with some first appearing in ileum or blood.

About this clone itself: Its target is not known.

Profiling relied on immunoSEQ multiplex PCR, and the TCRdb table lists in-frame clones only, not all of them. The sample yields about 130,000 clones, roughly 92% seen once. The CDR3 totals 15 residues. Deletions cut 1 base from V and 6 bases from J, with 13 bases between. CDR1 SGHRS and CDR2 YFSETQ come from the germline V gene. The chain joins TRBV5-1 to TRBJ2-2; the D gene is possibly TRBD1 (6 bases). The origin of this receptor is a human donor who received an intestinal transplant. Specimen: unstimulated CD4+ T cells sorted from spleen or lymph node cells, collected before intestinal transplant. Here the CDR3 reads CASSLRTEGSGELFF. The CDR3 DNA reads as TGCGCCAGCAGCTTGAGGACAGAAGGTTCCGGGGAGCTGTTTTTT.